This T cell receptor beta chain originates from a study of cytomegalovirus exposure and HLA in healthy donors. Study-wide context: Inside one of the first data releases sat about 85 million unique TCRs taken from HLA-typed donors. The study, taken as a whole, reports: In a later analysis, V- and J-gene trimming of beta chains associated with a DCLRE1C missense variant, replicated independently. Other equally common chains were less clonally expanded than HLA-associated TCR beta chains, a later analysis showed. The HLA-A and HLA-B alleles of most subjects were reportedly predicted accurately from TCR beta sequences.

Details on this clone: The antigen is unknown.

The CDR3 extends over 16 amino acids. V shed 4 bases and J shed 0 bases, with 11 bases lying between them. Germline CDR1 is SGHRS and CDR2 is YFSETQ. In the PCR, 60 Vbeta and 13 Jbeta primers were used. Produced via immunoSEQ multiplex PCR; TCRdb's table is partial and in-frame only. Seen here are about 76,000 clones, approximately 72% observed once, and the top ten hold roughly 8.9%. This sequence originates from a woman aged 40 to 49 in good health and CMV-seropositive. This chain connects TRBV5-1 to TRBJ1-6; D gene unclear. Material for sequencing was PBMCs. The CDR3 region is CASSLIISSYNSPLHF. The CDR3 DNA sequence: TGCGCCAGCAGCCTTATAATCAGCTCCTATAATTCACCCCTCCACTTT. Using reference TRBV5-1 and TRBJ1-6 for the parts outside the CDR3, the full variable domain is KAGVTQTPRYLIKTRGQQVTLSCSPISGHRSVSWYQQTPGQGLQFLFEYFSETQRNKGNFPGRFSGRQFSNSRSEMNVSTLELGDSALYLCASSLIISSYNSPLHFGNGTRLTVT.